These 24 T cell receptor beta chains originate from one sample sequenced in a study of blood T cells in healthy people across ages. A sample-barcoded 5' primer and a J-beta primer mix were used in a second PCR of about 6 to 12 cycles. TCRdb used MiXCR to reprocess the 5' RACE reads, holding one entry per CDR3 protein. The sample records about 1.8 million distinct CDR3 sequences, around half being singletons. Sequencing input: blood. These receptors were taken from a woman in her thirties or forties in good health.

The chain is built from TRBV5-5 and TRBJ2-6, with D maybe TRBD2 (5 bases). This CDR3 has 18 residues. The V and J ends lost 4 bases and 0 bases respectively, with 17 bases between them. The germline V gene encodes CDR1 SGHKS and CDR2 YYEKEE (reference sequence). The CDR3 spells CASSPLSLGSSGANVLTF. The CDR3, as DNA: TGTGCCAGCAGCCCACTTAGTCTTGGGAGCTCTGGGGCCAACGTCCTGACTTTC.

The chain combines TRBV4-1 with TRBJ1-5; D may be TRBD1 (5 bases). Trimming cost V 1 base and J 3 bases, with 16 bases left between them. The CDR3 extends over 17 amino acids. Germline loops: CDR1 MGHRA, CDR2 YSYEKL. For the CDR3, the DNA is TGCGCCAGCAGCCAAGGCCAGAGACAGACCCTCAATCAGCCCCAGCATTTT. Translation: CASSQGQRQTLNQPQHF.

The chain uses TRBV7-2 and TRBJ1-2; D is perhaps TRBD1 (6 bases). Per the germline V gene, CDR1 is SGHTA and CDR2 is FQGNSA. There are 17 residues in the CDR3. V lost 2 bases to trimming and J lost 6 bases, with 22 bases between them. CDR3 sequence: CASSLRCTGCHGDGYTF. The CDR3 DNA follows: TGTGCCAGCAGCTTACGGTGTACAGGGTGTCACGGGGATGGCTACACCTTC.

This clonotype was detected a few times. The V call is TRBV6-2 or TRBV6-3, the J call TRBJ2-7; 8 bases align to TRBD2. The CDR3 spans 15 residues. CDR1 and CDR2 from the germline V gene are MNHEY and SVGEGT. With V trimmed by 4 bases and J by 1 base, 6 bases remained unmatched. This CDR3 reads CASSSPRGGSYEQYF. CDR3 nucleotides: TGTGCCAGCAGTTCCCCACGGGGGGGTTCCTACGAGCAGTACTTC.

V is TRBV5-1 and J is TRBJ2-7, with D possibly being TRBD1 (6 bases). The DNA end favors TRBJ2-4, so the J call may be wrong. CDR3 length: 18 amino acids. Germline V gives CDR1 SGHRS, CDR2 YFSETQ. The CDR3 DNA sequence: TGCGCCAGCAGCCCGTATGTGAGGGCAGGGGTTGGCAAAAACATTCAGTACTTC. It translates to CASSPYVRAGVGKNIQYF.

This clonotype was observed a single time. The chain couples TRBV11-2 to TRBJ2-6; TRBD1 might be the D (6 bases). CDR1 and CDR2 from the germline V gene are SGHAT and FQNNGV. CDR3 length: 17 residues. V shed 4 bases and J shed 1 base, with 14 bases lying between them. The CDR3 sequence: CASSSPRGGSGANVLTF. CDR3 coding DNA: TGTGCCAGCAGCTCGCCCAGAGGGGGATCTGGGGCCAACGTCCTGACTTTC.

This clonotype was seen a handful of times. This sequence joins TRBV6-6 and TRBJ2-6; no clear D. The CDR3 contains 17 residues. V lost 6 bases, J lost 2 bases, and 17 bases lay in between. Germline CDR1 MNHNY, CDR2 SVGAGI (reference sequence). This CDR3 reads CASSLLAKGAGANVLTF. CDR3 DNA sequence: TGTGCCAGCAGCCTTTTGGCCAAGGGCGCTGGGGCCAACGTCCTGACTTTC.

The chain uses TRBV20-1 and TRBJ2-5; TRBD2 aligns across 9 bases. Losses at the gene ends were 1 base for V and 2 bases for J; bases not matched to a gene: 5. Germline-derived CDR1 and CDR2 are DFQATT and SNEGSKA (reference sequence). CDR3 length equals 15 residues. CDR3: CSARGKRGEQETQYF. The CDR3 nucleotides read TGCAGTGCTAGAGGGAAGCGGGGGGAACAAGAGACCCAGTACTTC.

This clonotype has only one observation. The CDR3 DNA sequence: TGTGCCAGCAGTTATCAGGGGCGAGGTTTTTACGAGCAGTACTTC. Translating gives CASSYQGRGFYEQYF. This chain joins TRBV28 and TRBJ2-4; the D gene is possibly TRBD1 (6 bases). The J call may be wrong; the DNA end is better matched by TRBJ2-7. Germline loops: CDR1 MDHEN, CDR2 SYDVKM. The CDR3 consists of 15 residues.

This clonotype was counted a few times. This chain joins TRBV6-2 or TRBV6-3 and TRBJ2-1, with D maybe TRBD2 (6 bases). In germline, CDR1 is MNHEY, CDR2 SVGEGT. Between the trimmed V and J ends, which lost 2 bases and 8 bases, there was a span of 13 bases. The CDR3 consists of 14 residues. CDR3 residues: CASSYPQTRDEQFF. The CDR3 nucleotides are TGTGCCAGCAGTTACCCCCAGACTAGAGATGAGCAGTTCTTC.

The gene calls are TRBV5-1 and TRBJ1-4; D perhaps matches TRBD1 (6 bases). Deletions cut 2 bases from V and 5 bases from J, with 13 bases between. Germline V CDR1 and CDR2: SGHRS, YFSETQ. There are 15 residues in the CDR3. The CDR3 DNA sequence: TGCGCCAGCAGCTTTTCAGGACAGACGAATGAAAAACTGTTTTTT. Translated: CASSFSGQTNEKLFF.

This sequence joins TRBV4-1 and TRBJ1-2; the D gene is possibly TRBD1 (5 bases). There are 13 residues in the CDR3. Trimming pared 5 bases from V and 8 bases from J, leaving 15 bases between. In germline, CDR1 is MGHRA, CDR2 YSYEKL. The CDR3 protein is CASSAGTGSGYTF. DNA of the CDR3: TGCGCCAGCAGCGCCGGGACGGGTAGCGGCTACACCTTC.

The V and J genes are TRBV27 and TRBJ2-1; TRBD2 might be the D (6 bases). Deletions cut 10 bases from V and 3 bases from J, with 10 bases between. CDR1 is MNHEY and CDR2 is SMNVEV in the germline V gene (reference sequence). There are 12 residues in the CDR3. CDR3 region: CATGGVYNEQFF. CDR3 in DNA: TGTGCCACCGGAGGGGTCTACAATGAGCAGTTCTTC.

This clonotype was counted a single time. The chain joins TRBV7-9 to TRBJ2-3; 10 bases are a match to TRBD2. CDR3 size: 17 residues. V shed 7 bases and J 2 bases; nucleotides not matched to a gene: 12. The V gene's germline CDR1 is SEHNR and CDR2 FQNEAQ (reference sequence). This chain's CDR3 is CASTEGAGGPNTDTQYF. DNA for the CDR3: TGTGCCAGCACCGAGGGAGCGGGGGGGCCGAACACAGATACGCAGTATTTT.

The sample holds a few counts of this clonotype. The rearrangement joins TRBV7-2 to TRBJ2-7; either TRBD1 or TRBD2 may fit D (5 bases each). The CDR3 totals 16 residues. CDR1 is SGHTA and CDR2 is FQGNSA in the germline V gene. Trimming removed 5 bases from V and 1 base from J, with 18 bases in between. The CDR3 sequence is CASSTHPGRSSYEQYF. CDR3 bases: TGTGCCAGCAGCACGCACCCGGGACGATCGTCCTACGAGCAGTACTTC.

The genes are TRBV28 and TRBJ1-2; tentatively, D is TRBD1 (5 bases). Germline loops: CDR1 MDHEN, CDR2 SYDVKM. Trimming shortened V by 7 bases and J by 7 bases, and 19 bases separated the two germline ends. The CDR3 length is 14 residues. CDR3 in amino acids: CASTRGERVRGYTF. As DNA, the CDR3 is TGTGCCAGCACCCGAGGGGAGCGGGTACGTGGCTACACCTTC.

The gene calls are TRBV3-1 and TRBJ2-7; D is possibly TRBD1 or TRBD2 (5 bases each). The germline V gene has CDR1 LGHDT and CDR2 YNNKEL (reference sequence). The CDR3 consists of 15 residues. Trimming cost V 0 bases and J 6 bases, with 15 bases left between them. The CDR3 reads CASSQEILTGTEQYF. The CDR3, as DNA: TGTGCCAGCAGCCAAGAGATCTTGACGGGGACCGAGCAGTACTTC.

In this sample, this clonotype turned up a few times. The rearrangement joins TRBV5-1 to TRBJ2-5; D gene uncertain. CDR3 length equals 12 residues. Trimming cost V 4 bases and J 12 bases, with 16 bases left between them. Germline V gene lookup returns CDR1 SGHRS and CDR2 YFSETQ. Here the CDR3 reads CASSTDGPTEYF. DNA of the CDR3: TGCGCCAGCAGCACGGACGGACCCACCGAGTACTTC.

This clonotype was counted between two and nine times. The rearrangement joins TRBV6-2 or TRBV6-3 to TRBJ2-7; TRBD2 matches 8 bases. V trimming: 7 bases; J trimming: 1 base; junction bases outside the gene matches: 15. This CDR3 is built from 17 residues. The germline gives CDR1 MNHEY, CDR2 SVGEGT. CDR3 amino acids: CASIARLVAGTSYEQYF. The CDR3 nucleotides are TGTGCCAGCATCGCCCGGCTAGTAGCGGGAACATCCTACGAGCAGTACTTC.

The chain carries TRBV7-9 and TRBJ1-4; D is undetermined. Germline assignment: CDR1 SEHNR and CDR2 FQNEAQ (reference sequence). Trimming left V 5 bases short and J 8 bases short, with 15 bases between. This CDR3 has 14 amino acids. CDR3 sequence reads: CASSLLGPGEKLFF. The CDR3 DNA is TGTGCCAGCAGCCTTTTAGGGCCTGGGGAAAAACTGTTTTTT.

The sample holds a few counts of this clonotype. The genes are TRBV5-1 and TRBJ2-1; 7 bases align to TRBD2. Germline V gene data show CDR1 as SGHRS and CDR2 as YFSETQ. The CDR3 covers 18 residues. The trim removed 8 bases at V and 0 bases at J, leaving 17 bases unmatched. The CDR3, as DNA: TGCGCCAGTCGTCCCCCCCGACTAAGCGGGGTCTCCTACAATGAGCAGTTCTTC. Residues: CASRPPRLSGVSYNEQFF.

The V gene is TRBV20-1, the J gene TRBJ2-3, with a weak D call TRBD2 (5 bases). V dropped 6 bases and J dropped 4 bases, with 11 bases sitting between them. The CDR3 covers 12 residues. Germline lookup yields CDR1 DFQATT and CDR2 SNEGSKA (reference sequence). Here the CDR3 reads CSAAQLADTQYF. The CDR3 nucleotides read TGCAGTGCGGCTCAACTAGCAGATACGCAGTATTTT.

This clonotype was seen more than once but under ten times. The V call is TRBV4-1, the J call TRBJ1-6; D perhaps matches TRBD1 (6 bases). The CDR3 extends over 16 amino acids. CDR1 is MGHRA, CDR2 YSYEKL, per germline. Trimming took off 3 bases at V and 0 bases at J, with 9 bases between the two ends. CDR3 sequence: CASSQPDSSYNSPLHF. CDR3 DNA: TGCGCCAGCAGCCAGCCGGACAGCTCCTATAATTCACCCCTCCACTTT.

This chain connects TRBV29-1 to TRBJ1-4, with 7 nucleotides matching TRBD1. Germline V CDR1 and CDR2: SQVTM, ANQGSEA. V shed 7 bases, J shed 7 bases, and the junction held 9 bases outside the gene matches. This CDR3 has 13 residues. The CDR3 protein is CSGGGTAGEKLFF. The CDR3 DNA reads TGCAGCGGGGGGGGGACAGCCGGTGAAAAACTGTTTTTT.